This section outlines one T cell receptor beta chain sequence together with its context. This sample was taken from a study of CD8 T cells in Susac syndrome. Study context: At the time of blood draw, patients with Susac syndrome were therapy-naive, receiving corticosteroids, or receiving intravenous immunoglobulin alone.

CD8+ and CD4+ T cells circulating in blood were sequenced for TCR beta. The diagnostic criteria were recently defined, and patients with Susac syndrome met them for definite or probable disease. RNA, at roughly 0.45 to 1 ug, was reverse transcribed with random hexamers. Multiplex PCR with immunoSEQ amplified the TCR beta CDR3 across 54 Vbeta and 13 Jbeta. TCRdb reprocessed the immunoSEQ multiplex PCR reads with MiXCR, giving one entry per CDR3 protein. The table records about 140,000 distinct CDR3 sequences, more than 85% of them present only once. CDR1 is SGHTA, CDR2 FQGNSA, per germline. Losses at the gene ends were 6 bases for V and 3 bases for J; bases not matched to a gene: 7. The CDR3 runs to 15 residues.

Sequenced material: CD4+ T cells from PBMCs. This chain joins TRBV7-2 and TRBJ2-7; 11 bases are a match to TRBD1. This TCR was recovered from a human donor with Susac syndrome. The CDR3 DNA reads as TGTGCCAGCAGGAAGGACGGGACAGGGGGCTACGAGCAGTACTTC. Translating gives CASRKDGTGGYEQYF.